These 14 T cell receptor beta chains share one sample of origin, sequenced in a study of blood T cell repertoires in COVID-19. Clones were sequenced by immunoSEQ multiplex PCR, and TCRdb holds only the in-frame ones, with some missing. The sample comprises 60,000 or so clones, 76% of which are singletons, and about 6.4% rests with the top ten. Sequenced sample: peripheral blood. The receptors shown here come from a woman aged 45-59 years with active or convalescent COVID-19.

The rearrangement uses TRBV12-5 and TRBJ2-4, with TRBD2 matching over 10 bases. This CDR3 contains 17 residues. J lost 8 bases, V lost 1 base, and 11 bases had no gene match. Germline lookup yields CDR1 LGHNT and CDR2 FRNRAP. The CDR3: CASGLAAGGLRRDIQYF. CDR3 coding DNA: TGTGCTAGTGGTTTGGCAGCGGGAGGGCTACGGAGGGACATTCAGTACTTC.

The gene calls are TRBV9 and TRBJ1-2, with no clear D. Germline V gene lookup returns CDR1 SGDLS and CDR2 YYNGEE. The CDR3 is made up of 13 amino acids. Trimming took off 2 bases at V and 6 bases at J, with 11 bases between the two ends. The CDR3 DNA follows: TGTGCCAGCAGCGTCGCGGGCTCTGATGGCTACACCTTC. It is translated as CASSVAGSDGYTF. The variable domain in full, completed from reference TRBV9 and TRBJ1-2, reads DSGVTQTPKHLITATGQRVTLRCSPRSGDLSVYWYQQSLDQGLQFLIQYYNGEERAKGNILERFSAQQFPDLHSELNLSSLELGDSALYFCASSVAGSDGYTFGSGTRLTVV.

The chain links TRBV18 to TRBJ2-7, with TRBD2 matching over 7 bases. The CDR3 has 16 amino acids. V lost 1 base and J lost 0; bases outside the gene matches: 6. Per germline, CDR1 KGHSH and CDR2 LQKENI. The CDR3 sequence: CASSPLLAASSYEQYF. The CDR3 bases are TGTGCCAGCTCACCACTTCTAGCGGCCAGCTCCTACGAGCAGTACTTC.

This clone was picked up one time. The V and J genes are TRBV6-2 or TRBV6-3 and TRBJ1-5; D remains unclear. The CDR3 has 15 residues. Germline CDR1 reads MNHEY; CDR2 reads SVGEGT. V lost 6 bases, J lost 2 bases, and 14 bases lay in between. CDR3 nucleotide sequence: TGTGCCAGCAGCGAATTACGGACTGGCAATCAGCCCCAGCATTTT. It yields the protein CASSELRTGNQPQHF.

The V and J genes are TRBV7-3 and TRBJ2-3; 8 positions agree with TRBD2. The ends lost 4 bases at V and 4 bases at J; junction bases unmatched: 1. CDR1 SGHTA and CDR2 FQGTGA come from the germline V gene. The CDR3 extends over 13 amino acids. In DNA form, the CDR3 reads TGTGCCAGCAGCTACGGGAGGGCAGATACGCAGTATTTT. Protein: CASSYGRADTQYF.

This chain uses TRBV19 with TRBJ2-5; 10 bases align to TRBD1. The V and J ends lost 3 bases and 2 bases, in that order; junction bases with no gene match: 6. The CDR3 is 16 residues long. Germline CDR1 reads LNHDA; CDR2 reads SQIVND (reference sequence). CDR3 sequence: CASSIGGQGRQETQYF. Written as DNA, the CDR3 is TGTGCCAGTAGTATCGGGGGACAGGGGCGTCAAGAGACCCAGTACTTC.

This clone was seen only once. V gene TRBV27 combines with J gene TRBJ2-7, with 8 bases fitting TRBD1. V lost 5 bases to trimming and J lost 2 bases; unmatched junction nucleotides: 14. The germline gives CDR1 MNHEY, CDR2 SMNVEV (reference sequence). The CDR3 contains 17 residues. CDR3 sequence: CASSLRQTGADTYEQYF. Written as DNA, the CDR3 is TGTGCCAGCAGTCTACGACAGACAGGGGCGGACACCTACGAGCAGTACTTC.

The V call is TRBV12-3 or TRBV12-4, the J call TRBJ1-1; TRBD1 is a possible D gene (6 bases). The CDR3 sequence is 13 residues long. V lost 3 bases to trimming and J lost 7 bases, with 12 bases between them. The CDR3, as DNA: TGTGCCAGCAGTTTTCAACAGGGTTTTGAAGCTTTCTTT. It is translated as CASSFQQGFEAFF.

This chain joins TRBV2 and TRBJ1-5; D gene unclear. CDR3 length equals 16 residues. Between the trimmed V and J ends, which lost 0 bases and 0 bases, there was a span of 9 bases. Germline loops: CDR1 SNHLY, CDR2 FYNNEI. The CDR3 DNA reads TGTGCCAGCAGTGAAGCAATAGTAATTAGCAATCAGCCCCAGCATTTT. It translates to CASSEAIVISNQPQHF.

In DNA form, the CDR3 reads TGTGCCACTTCGGGACAGGGGAACGAAAAACTGTTTTTT. Encoded protein: CATSGQGNEKLFF. The J gene is TRBJ1-4, the V gene TRBV19, with TRBD1 identical over 10 bases. The junction had 7 bases not matched to a gene; V was cut back by 10 bases and J by 8 bases. In germline, CDR1 is LNHDA, CDR2 SQIVND (reference sequence). The CDR3 spans 13 residues.

The chain carries TRBV9 and TRBJ2-2, with D possibly TRBD1 on 8 matching bases. The germline CDR1 and CDR2 sequences are SGDLS and YYNGEE. V lost 4 bases and J 5 bases, leaving 15 bases between the germline ends. The CDR3 is made up of 15 amino acids. CDR3 protein: CASSPTGGGTGELFF. CDR3 nucleotide sequence: TGTGCCAGCAGCCCAACAGGGGGGGGTACCGGGGAGCTGTTTTTT. Supplemented by reference TRBV9 and TRBJ2-2, the full variable domain reads DSGVTQTPKHLITATGQRVTLRCSPRSGDLSVYWYQQSLDQGLQFLIQYYNGEERAKGNILERFSAQQFPDLHSELNLSSLELGDSALYFCASSPTGGGTGELFFGEGSRLTVL.

The J gene is TRBJ1-6, the V gene TRBV6-5, with D unclear. The CDR3 contains 14 residues. Germline V gene data show CDR1 as MNHEY and CDR2 as SVGAGI. Between the trimmed V and J ends, which lost 6 bases and 7 bases, there was a span of 13 bases. The CDR3 sequence: CASSSDWENSPLHF. CDR3 DNA sequence: TGTGCCAGCAGCTCCGACTGGGAGAATTCACCCCTCCACTTT.

The rearrangement links TRBV11-3 to TRBJ2-2; weak D call: TRBD2 (5 bases). The V gene lost 5 bases and the J gene lost 2 bases, with 21 bases spanning the gap. The CDR3 is 18 amino acids. Germline V gene lookup returns CDR1 SGHNT and CDR2 YENEEA. The CDR3 loop is CASSPGFYAPLNTGELFF. Here the CDR3 DNA reads TGTGCCAGCAGCCCGGGGTTCTATGCCCCTTTAAACACCGGGGAGCTGTTTTTT.

This clone has just a few counts. The gene calls are TRBV27 and TRBJ2-5, with TRBD1 matching 11 bases. Losses at the gene ends were 8 bases for V and 5 bases for J; bases not matched to a gene: 7. CDR3 size: 14 residues. Germline lookup yields CDR1 MNHEY and CDR2 SMNVEV (reference sequence). The CDR3 DNA reads as TGTGCCAGCTCGGACAGGGGGCCGTCGGAGACCCAGTACTTC. It is translated as CASSDRGPSETQYF.